This note documents a single T cell receptor (beta chain) sequence. Its matching antigen is unknown. These data are taken from a study of CD8 T cells in Susac syndrome. Findings and limits, study-wide: The study admitted that it had a relatively small number of individuals in its TCR sequencing and HLA analysis.

The CDR3 is made up of 14 amino acids. Germline-derived CDR1 and CDR2 are DFQATT and SNEGSKA (reference sequence). Trimming pared 6 bases from V and 7 bases from J, leaving 19 bases between. Sequencing of TCR beta was carried out in blood CD8+ and CD4+ T cells. TEMRA cells were enriched by FACS, while CD8+ and CD4+ T cells were obtained through a negative isolation that was performed magnetically. Reverse transcription of 0.5 to 1 ug RNA was performed with random hexamers. Coverage of TCR beta CDR3 amplification by immunoSEQ multiplex PCR extended to 54 Vbeta and 13 Jbeta. TCRdb independently ran MiXCR on the immunoSEQ multiplex PCR reads; one entry per CDR3 protein. The sample shows some 180,000 distinct CDR3 sequences, around 93% of them seen only once.

This clonotype was sampled from a human donor in good health. The V gene is TRBV20-1, the J gene TRBJ1-5; TRBD1 is a possible D gene (5 bases). The sample taken for sequencing was CD4+ T cells from PBMCs. The CDR3 coding sequence is TGCAGTGCGAGCGGGGGAAGGGGTCTACAGCCCCAGCATTTT. This codes for CSASGGRGLQPQHF.